The T cell receptor (beta chain) described here comes from a study of regulatory and conventional T cells in RAG deficiency. Regarding the study as a whole: Shannon entropy was markedly lower and Simpson indices higher in RAG-deficient patients than control T-cell subsets. Compared with controls, unique Treg TCR beta sequences dropped roughly 100-fold in Omenn syndrome and CID/AS. Shorter CDR3s in all patient subsets; >75% Treg-Tconv overlap in Omenn.

Germline V gene sequence: CDR1 MNHEY, CDR2 SMNVEV (reference sequence). V was cut by 9 bases and J by 0 bases, with 6 bases left in between. The CDR3 covers 12 residues. Only in-frame clones appear in the TCRdb table, and some are missing; sequencing was by immunoSEQ multiplex PCR. Counted here are 25,000 to 35,000 clones, just under 90% occurring once; the ten biggest clones make up 5.4%. About this clone: No antigen is known for it.

The same specimen was also included in a second study, on regulatory T cells. Per that paper: Amplification used 52 TRBV primers and 13 TRBJ primers. Patient repertoires had restricted TRB V-J pairs and skewed V and J usage, most in Tregs.

Material for sequencing was CD8+ T cells sorted from blood. The genes are TRBV27 and TRBJ2-1, with D unresolved. This TCR was sampled from a human donor in good health. CDR3 in DNA: TGTGCCAGTCTAAGCTCCTACAATGAGCAGTTCTTC. The encoded protein is CASLSSYNEQFF.